This T cell receptor beta chain was recovered during a study of T cells in Graves' hyperthyroidism and ophthalmopathy. Findings of the study overall: Also found in blood were most expanded thyroid clonotypes above 0.001. For ophthalmopathy, model prediction preceded onset by a median about 6.4 months. In simple terms, a model built on 13 V-J features told ophthalmopathy apart from stable hyperthyroidism.

Using RNA transcripts as the source, TCR beta CDR3 regions were amplified. HTBI primers were the set used in a first-round RT-PCR of the TCR CDR3. TCRdb ran MiXCR on the multiplex PCR reads and lists one entry per CDR3 protein. The sample lists around 660,000 distinct CDR3 sequences, 40% to 55% occurring once. A note on this clonotype: The antigen remains unidentified.

The TCR was taken from an adult man with Graves' disease, either hyperthyroidism or ophthalmopathy (not recorded which). Sequenced sample: peripheral blood or thyroid tissue (not recorded which).

CDR3 region: CASSERRLQHF. In nucleotides, the CDR3 is TGTGCCAGCAGTGAACGGCGGCTCCAGCATTTT. The chain combines TRBV2 with TRBJ1-5, with D unresolved. The CDR3 has 11 residues. V was shortened by 2 bases and J by 12 bases, with 8 bases between the two germline ends. The germline V gene has CDR1 SNHLY and CDR2 FYNNEI.